This T cell receptor beta chain originates from a study of technical replicates of blood from a few donors. V shed 3 bases and J 7 bases; nucleotides not matched to a gene: 14. CDR3 size: 16 residues. Germline V gene sequence: CDR1 LGHNA, CDR2 YSLEER. Data came from immunoSEQ multiplex PCR; TCRdb stores just in-frame clones and leaves some out. The table includes some 60,000 clones, about 95% detected once. The gene calls are TRBV4-3 and TRBJ2-7; 8 bases map to TRBD1. This sequence was found in a human donor in good health. Some clones in this sample may be carry-over from other donors' samples. Material for sequencing was PBMCs. CDR3 sequence (DNA): TGCGCCAGCAGCCAGGTCATCGCGTCAGGGGGCTCGGAGCAGTACTTC. Amino acid sequence: CASSQVIASGGSEQYF.